This is a list of T cell receptor beta chains from one sample in a study of cytomegalovirus exposure and HLA in healthy donors. The protocol was immunoSEQ multiplex PCR, while the TCRdb copy is restricted to in-frame clones and leaves out a portion. The table has about 140,000 clones, just under 85% seen once. Sequencing was performed on PBMCs. The receptors were gathered from a man aged 25-45 years in good health and CMV-seropositive. Each CDR3 is given with its conserved first and last residue. The D gene is left open where the match is weak. Some rows mark clone size as missing; the rest say once, few, many or name a class of expanded clone.

>TRBV6-6|-|TRBJ2-3|-
TGTGCCAGCAGTCAACTCCGGACAGATACGCAGTATTTT
CASSQLRTDTQYF
>TRBV7-9|once|TRBJ1-5|-
TGTGCCAGCAGCACGACAGGTTATCAGCCCCAGCATTTT
CASSTTGYQPQHF
>TRBV29-1|-|TRBJ1-2|-
TGCAGCGTTGATCAGGTTGGGGGCTACACCTTC
CSVDQVGGYTF
>TRBV10-3|-|TRBJ2-7|TRBD1
TGTGCCATCAGGGGGACAGGGAGCTCCTACGAGCAGTACTTC
CAIRGTGSSYEQYF
>TRBV6-6|-|TRBJ1-5|-
TGTGCCAGCAGTCCCGGACAGTGGAGCAATCAGCCCCAGCATTTT
CASSPGQWSNQPQHF
>TRBV5-1|once|TRBJ1-2|-
TGCGCCAGCAGCTTGGAGTCCGACGGACTTTCGGTGAACACCTTC
CASSLESDGLSVNTF
>TRBV2|many|TRBJ2-3|TRBD1
TGTGCCAGCAAGACAGGGGCCGGCACAGATACGCAGTATTTT
CASKTGAGTDTQYF
>TRBV19|-|TRBJ1-1|TRBD1
TGTGCCAGTAGTATCGTAGGACAGGGAAACACTGAAGCTTTCTTT
CASSIVGQGNTEAFF
>TRBV6-1|once|TRBJ2-4|-
TGTGCCAGCAGTGAACAACAGGGTTGGAAAAACATTCAGTACTTC
CASSEQQGWKNIQYF
>TRBV2|-|TRBJ2-1|-
TGTGCCAGCAGTAGGACTTATGAGCAGTTCTTC
CASSRTYEQFF
>TRBV5-4|-|TRBJ1-2|TRBD1
TGTGCCAGCAGCCCCCCCGGTCAGGGGGCCGCCGGGGGCTACACCTTC
CASSPPGQGAAGGYTF
>TRBV10-3|-|TRBJ2-1|TRBD2
TGTGCCATCAGTGGTGGCAGGGAGGGGTCGGAGGGGTTCTTC
CAISGGREGSEGFF
>TRBV6-1|-|TRBJ2-2|TRBD1
TGTGCCAGCAGCACAGGGGGAGGAGCCGGGGAGCTGTTTTTT
CASSTGGGAGELFF
>TRBV7-2|-|TRBJ1-6|TRBD1
TGTGCCAGCAGCCATGAACGGACAGGGACGAGCTCCTATAATTCACCCCTCCACTTT
CASSHERTGTSSYNSPLHF
>TRBV4-2|-|TRBJ2-1|TRBD2
TGTGCCAGCAGCCAAGAGTCTAGCGGGGGGGCCGATGAGCAGTTCTTC
CASSQESSGGADEQFF
>TRBV4-1|-|TRBJ2-2|TRBD1
TGCGCCAGCAGCCAGGACAGGGCTGGGACCGGGGAGCTGTTTTTT
CASSQDRAGTGELFF
>TRBV9|-|TRBJ2-7|TRBD1
TGTGCCAGCAGCGTAGAACAGGGGCACGGGATCGAGCAGTACTTC
CASSVEQGHGIEQYF
>TRBV29-1|-|TRBJ2-3|TRBD2
TGCAGCGTTGAAGTCGGGACTAGCGATGAGCGGTATTTT
CSVEVGTSDERYF
>TRBV11-2|-|TRBJ2-7|-
TGTGCCAGCAGTAGGGCGGGAAGAGAGCAGTACTTC
CASSRAGREQYF
>TRBV7-9|-|TRBJ1-1|TRBD1
TGTGCCAGCAGCTTGGGGAGGACAGGGAGGTGGACTGAAGCTTTCTTT
CASSLGRTGRWTEAFF
>TRBV6-4|once|TRBJ1-5|-
TGTGCCAGCACTCGACGGAGAAGGAGCTGGGAGCCCCAGCATTTT
CASTRRRRSWEPQHF
>TRBV5-6|-|TRBJ1-2|-
TGTGCCAGCAGCTTGGAGTTGAACACCTATGGCTACACCTTC
CASSLELNTYGYTF
>TRBV29-1|-|TRBJ2-2|-
TGCAGCGTTGGGTTAAGGCAGGGAGGCACCGGGGAGCTGTTTTTT
CSVGLRQGGTGELFF
>TRBV7-9|-|TRBJ2-5|TRBD2
TGTGCCAGCAGCTTGGGGCTAGCGGGGGAGACCCAGTACTTC
CASSLGLAGETQYF
>TRBV6-6|once|TRBJ2-5|-
TGTGCCAGCAGTTACGGTAGCGAAGAGACCCAGTACTTC
CASSYGSEETQYF
>TRBV29-1|-|TRBJ1-2|TRBD1
TGCAGCGTGGAAAAACGGGACAGCAGTTCCTATGGCTACACCTTC
CSVEKRDSSSYGYTF
>TRBV5-1|-|TRBJ1-4|-
TGCGCCAGCAGTTATCAGGGCACTAATGAAAAACTGTTTTTT
CASSYQGTNEKLFF
>TRBV5-1|-|TRBJ1-1|-
TGCGCCAGCAGCTTCCTGGACAGCCGACGAACTGAAGCTTTCTTT
CASSFLDSRRTEAFF
>TRBV11-2|-|TRBJ2-7|-
TGTGCCAGCAGCTTCAACTCCTACGAGCAGTACTTC
CASSFNSYEQYF
>TRBV2|-|TRBJ2-1|-
TGTGCCAGCAGTGAAGCTGTTCACCGGGGTGAGCAGTTCTTC
CASSEAVHRGEQFF
>TRBV30|-|TRBJ2-3|-
TGTGCCTGGAGTGCTCAAGTGGGAGGAAGAGATACGCAGTATTTT
CAWSAQVGGRDTQYF
>TRBV18|-|TRBJ2-1|-
TGTGCCAGCTCACCACCTTCTAGACCGAGCTCCTACAATGAGCAGTTCTTC
CASSPPSRPSSYNEQFF
>TRBV6-1|-|TRBJ2-7|TRBD2
TGTGCCAGCACGGCGGGGGTGGGGGCCTACGAGCAGTACTTC
CASTAGVGAYEQYF
>TRBV7-2|-|TRBJ2-5|TRBD1
TGTGCCAGCAGCAGACAGGGGGTGGAGGGAGAGACCCAGTACTTC
CASSRQGVEGETQYF
>TRBV4-1|-|TRBJ2-5|-
TGCGCCAGCAGCCAAGATCCGGCTAGCCCAGAGACCCAGTACTTC
CASSQDPASPETQYF
>TRBV4-1|few|TRBJ2-1|TRBD2
TGCGCCAGCAGCCAAGTAGCGGGGGGGTCCTACAATGAGCAGTTCTTC
CASSQVAGGSYNEQFF
>TRBV18|-|TRBJ2-2|TRBD1
TGTGCCAGCTCACCGGGACAGGGGAACACCGGGGAGCTGTTTTTT
CASSPGQGNTGELFF
>TRBV4-2|-|TRBJ2-5|TRBD2
TGTGCCAGCAGCCAGCAAAAGCCCCCGGGACTAGCGGGAGGTCGAGAGACCCAGTACTTC
CASSQQKPPGLAGGRETQYF
>TRBV2|-|TRBJ1-1|TRBD1
TGTGCCAGCATTATCCGGGGACAGTTTCCCACTGAAGCTTTCTTT
CASIIRGQFPTEAFF
>TRBV2|-|TRBJ2-1|TRBD2
TGTGCCAGCAGTGTGGCGGGAGGGGGGTACAATGAGCAGTTCTTC
CASSVAGGGYNEQFF
>TRBV7-8|-|TRBJ1-6|-
TGTGCCAGCAGCGGCCATGGTTCACCCCTCCACTTT
CASSGHGSPLHF
>TRBV25-1|-|TRBJ1-4|-
TGTGCCAGCAGTGAAGGTTCTGCAGGGGTTAATGAAAAACTGTTTTTT
CASSEGSAGVNEKLFF
>TRBV25-1|medium-sized|TRBJ1-6|-
TGTGCCAGCAGTGAATTCGCCGGGGAGGTCTCACCCCTCCACTTT
CASSEFAGEVSPLHF
>TRBV10-3|few|TRBJ2-1|TRBD1
TGTGCCATCAGTGGGGCTGGGACAGGAAGGGGCAATGAGCAGTTCTTC
CAISGAGTGRGNEQFF
>TRBV7-6|-|TRBJ2-3|TRBD2
TGTGCCAGCAGCGTATCTAGCGGTCTCACAGATACGCAGTATTTT
CASSVSSGLTDTQYF
>TRBV5-8|-|TRBJ1-4|TRBD1
TGTGCCAGCAGCTTGGGGGTCCAGGGGGATGAAAAACTGTTTTTT
CASSLGVQGDEKLFF
>TRBV6-1|-|TRBJ1-2|TRBD1
TGTGCCAGCAGTGTTGGTGACAGGGGGTTTGGCTACACCTTC
CASSVGDRGFGYTF